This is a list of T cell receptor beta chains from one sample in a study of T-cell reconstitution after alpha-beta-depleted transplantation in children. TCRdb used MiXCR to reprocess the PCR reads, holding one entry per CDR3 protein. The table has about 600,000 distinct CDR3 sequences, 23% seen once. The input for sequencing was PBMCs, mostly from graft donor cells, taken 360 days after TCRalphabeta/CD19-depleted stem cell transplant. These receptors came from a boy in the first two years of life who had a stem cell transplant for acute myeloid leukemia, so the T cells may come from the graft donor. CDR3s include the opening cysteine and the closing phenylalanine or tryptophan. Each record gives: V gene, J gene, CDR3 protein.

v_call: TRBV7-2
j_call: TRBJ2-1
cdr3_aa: CASSYGGPGDNEQFF

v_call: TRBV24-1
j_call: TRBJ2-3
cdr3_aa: CATREGDTQYF

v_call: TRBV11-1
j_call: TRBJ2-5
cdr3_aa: CASSLLEGGTWETQYF

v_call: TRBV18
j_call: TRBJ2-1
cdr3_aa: CASSPGDEQFF

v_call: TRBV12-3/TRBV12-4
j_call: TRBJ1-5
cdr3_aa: CASKLPGDQPQHF

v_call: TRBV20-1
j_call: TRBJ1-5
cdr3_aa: CSADTGVGNQPQHF

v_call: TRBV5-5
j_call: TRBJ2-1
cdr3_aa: CASSPQGAKKNEQFF

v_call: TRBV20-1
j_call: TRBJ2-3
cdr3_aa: CSANLAGGFRMDTQYF

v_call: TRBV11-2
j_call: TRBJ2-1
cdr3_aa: CASSARDSYNEQFF

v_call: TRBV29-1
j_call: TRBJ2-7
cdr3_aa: CSAGGGADSTYEQYF

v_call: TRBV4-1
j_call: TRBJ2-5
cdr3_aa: CASSQGGQYQETQYF

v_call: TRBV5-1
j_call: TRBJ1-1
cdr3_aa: CASSVQQGRPTEAFF

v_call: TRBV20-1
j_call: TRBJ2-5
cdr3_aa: CSARDPQRNRQETQYF

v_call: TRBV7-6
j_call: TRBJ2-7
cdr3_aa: CASSLDDSTYEQYF

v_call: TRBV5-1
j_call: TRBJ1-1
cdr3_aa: CASSPTGDTEAFF

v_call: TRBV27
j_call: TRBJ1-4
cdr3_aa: CASSYGGTNEKLFF

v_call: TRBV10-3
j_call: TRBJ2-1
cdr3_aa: CAISPGRGGHEQFF

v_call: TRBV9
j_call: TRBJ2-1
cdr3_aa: CASSVGWGKWDEQFF

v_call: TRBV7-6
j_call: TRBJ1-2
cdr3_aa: CASSLGSRGIYGYTF

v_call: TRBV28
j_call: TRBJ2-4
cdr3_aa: CASSLMSGGGPLQYF

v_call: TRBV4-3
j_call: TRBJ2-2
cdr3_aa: CASSQDRTAGGELFF

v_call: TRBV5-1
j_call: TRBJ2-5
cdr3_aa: CASSLGWTGPQETQYF

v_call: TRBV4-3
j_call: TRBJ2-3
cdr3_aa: CASSQDRDDRPPPDTQYF

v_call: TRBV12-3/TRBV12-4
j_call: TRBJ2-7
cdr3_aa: CASSPRTTGGYEQYF

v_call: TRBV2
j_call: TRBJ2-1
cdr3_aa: CASSPSHWGQFF

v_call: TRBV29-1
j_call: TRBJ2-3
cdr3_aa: CSVEEYRDRGRPDTQYF

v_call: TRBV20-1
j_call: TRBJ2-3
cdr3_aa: CSAGPAGRTDTQYF

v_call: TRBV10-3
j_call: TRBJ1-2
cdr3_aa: CAISESILRAGSDYGYTF

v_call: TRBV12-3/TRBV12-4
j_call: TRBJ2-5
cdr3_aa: CASSLGQFQETQYF

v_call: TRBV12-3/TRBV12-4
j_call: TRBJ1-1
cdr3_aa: CASSPIIIGTEAFF

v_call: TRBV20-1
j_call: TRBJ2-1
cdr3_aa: CSANPGQLAGAVNEQFF

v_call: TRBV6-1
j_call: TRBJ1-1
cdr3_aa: CASLIQGVGSTEAFF

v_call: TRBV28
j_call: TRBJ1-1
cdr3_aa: CASSFPQGAGTEAFF

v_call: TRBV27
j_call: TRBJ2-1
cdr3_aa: CASSLSWGSYNEQFF

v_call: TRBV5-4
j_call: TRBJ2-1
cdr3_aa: CASSWGWGNEQFF

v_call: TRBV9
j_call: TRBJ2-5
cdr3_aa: CASSLEAHQETQYF

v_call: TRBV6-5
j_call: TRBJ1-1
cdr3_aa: CASSYSRGLNTEAFF

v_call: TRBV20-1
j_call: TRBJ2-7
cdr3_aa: CSARSPGTEPFYEQYF

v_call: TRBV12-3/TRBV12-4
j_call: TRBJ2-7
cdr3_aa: CASSSGTSGYEQYF

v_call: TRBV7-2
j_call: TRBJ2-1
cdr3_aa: CASSTSGGGGNEQFF

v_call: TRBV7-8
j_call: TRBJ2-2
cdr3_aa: CASSWRLVANTGELFF

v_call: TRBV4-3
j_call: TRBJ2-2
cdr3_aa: CATRFHPSGELFF

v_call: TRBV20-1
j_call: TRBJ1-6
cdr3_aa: CSARDPGQGTSYNSPLHF

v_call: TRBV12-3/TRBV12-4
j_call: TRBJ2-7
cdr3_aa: CASSRTGLDEQYF

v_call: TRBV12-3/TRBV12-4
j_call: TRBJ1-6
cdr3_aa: CASSWGRAIDSPLHF

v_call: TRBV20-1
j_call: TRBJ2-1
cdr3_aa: CSARDFGGYNEQFF

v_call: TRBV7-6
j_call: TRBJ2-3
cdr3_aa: CASSHLADTQYF

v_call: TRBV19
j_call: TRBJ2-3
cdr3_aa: CASRTEQGISTDTQYF